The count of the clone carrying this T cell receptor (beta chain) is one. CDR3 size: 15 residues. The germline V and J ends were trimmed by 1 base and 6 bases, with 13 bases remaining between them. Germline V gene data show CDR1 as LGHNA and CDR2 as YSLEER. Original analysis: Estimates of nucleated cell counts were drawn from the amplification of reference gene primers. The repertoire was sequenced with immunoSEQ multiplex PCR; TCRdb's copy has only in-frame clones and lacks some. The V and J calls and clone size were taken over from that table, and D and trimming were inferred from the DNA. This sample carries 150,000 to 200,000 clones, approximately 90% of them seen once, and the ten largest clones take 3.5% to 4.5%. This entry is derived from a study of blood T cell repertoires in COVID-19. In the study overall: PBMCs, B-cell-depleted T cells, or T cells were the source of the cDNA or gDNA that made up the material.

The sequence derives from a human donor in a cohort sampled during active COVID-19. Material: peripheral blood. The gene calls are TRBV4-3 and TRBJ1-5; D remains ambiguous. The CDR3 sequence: CASSQGVRGGQPQHF. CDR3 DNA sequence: TGCGCCAGCAGCCAAGGAGTTCGGGGAGGTCAGCCCCAGCATTTT.